Described below is a single T cell receptor (beta chain) sequence and its context. What it recognizes is unknown. V lost 3 bases, J lost 3 bases, and 2 bases stayed unmatched. From germline, CDR1 is SGHTA and CDR2 FQGNSA. This CDR3 region has 15 residues. The data were taken from a study of shared clonotypes between healthy human individuals. Study background: Donors had three CD4 naive, three CD4 memory, two CD8 naive and one CD8 memory plate apiece.

The method was immunoSEQ multiplex PCR; TCRdb's version includes in-frame clones alone and lacks a portion of them. The sample lists approximately 2.5 million clones, approximately 94% occurring once. Study-level results: Among donors, sharing of clonotypes was expected to be affected by sequencing depth.

The chain carries TRBV7-2 and TRBJ2-2; 9 bases map to TRBD1. This TCR was sampled from a man younger than 35 in good health. Some clones in this sample may be carry-over from other donors' samples. Sequences were obtained from naive CD4+ T cells from PBMCs. Regarding subset: CD45RA+ positively selected. The CDR3 nucleotides read TGTGCCAGCAGCTTCTGGACAGGGGACACCGGGGAGCTGTTTTTT. It specifies CASSFWTGDTGELFF.